This TCR beta chain was documented in a study of CD8 T cells in Susac syndrome. The study, taken as a whole, reports: As the study acknowledged, the number of individuals in its TCR sequencing and HLA analysis was relatively small.

Negative isolation was used for CD8+ and CD4+ T cells and FACS enrichment for TEMRA cells. Trimming took 7 bases from V and 6 from J, leaving 19 bases between them. This CDR3 has 14 amino acids. Germline V gene sequence: CDR1 SEHNR, CDR2 FQNEAQ (reference sequence). Random hexamers primed reverse transcription of about 0.45 to 1 ug RNA. The amplification used immunoSEQ multiplex PCR on TCR beta CDR3; it spanned 54 Vbeta and 13 Jbeta. TCRdb itself ran the immunoSEQ multiplex PCR reads through MiXCR, one entry per CDR3 protein. In the table there are under 200,000 distinct CDR3 sequences, around 95% of which are singletons. As regards this clonotype: Antigen: not known.

The sample was CD8+ T cells from PBMCs. The chain is built from TRBV7-9 and TRBJ2-7; D might be TRBD2 (6 bases). The TCR comes from a human donor with multiple sclerosis. As DNA, the CDR3 is TGTGCCAGCAACCTTAGTGGAAGGGGAGGCGAGCAGTACTTC. Translating it yields CASNLSGRGGEQYF. The variable domain in full, with the rest retrieved from reference TRBV7-9 and TRBJ2-7, is DTGVSQNPRHKITKRGQNVTFRCDPISEHNRLYWYRQTLGQGPEFLTYFQNEAQLEKSRLLSDRFSAERPKGSFSTLEIQRTEQGDSAMYLCASNLSGRGGEQYFGPGTRLTVT.